Listed below are T cell receptor beta chains from one sample, sequenced in a study of identical twins. Each CDR3 protein is one row after TCRdb ran MiXCR on the 5' RACE reads. The repertoire consists of 300,000 or so distinct CDR3 sequences, with 8% to 9.5% occurring once and the leading ten covering around 7.1%. The same specimen was also included in a second study, on yellow fever vaccine responses in identical twins.

Input material: CD8+ T cells sorted from blood. These TCRs come from a woman younger than 30 in good health. Both conserved end residues are part of each CDR3. D genes are given only for firm matches. The size of a clone is reported for some rows only, either as once, few or many, or as a class for expanded clones.

d_call	j_call	clone_size	v_call	cdr3_aa	cdr3_nt
.	TRBJ2-5	many	TRBV9	CASSVTRGETQYF	TGTGCCAGCAGCGTTACACGGGGTGAGACCCAGTACTTC
TRBD2	TRBJ2-3	few	TRBV7-8	CASSLVLAGGSTDTQYF	TGTGCCAGCAGCTTAGTTTTGGCGGGAGGGAGTACAGATACGCAGTATTTT
.	TRBJ2-7	many	TRBV11-2	CASSFSWGEFYEQYF	TGTGCCAGCAGCTTCTCTTGGGGGGAATTCTACGAGCAGTACTTC
.	TRBJ2-3	few	TRBV7-2	CASSLGVTSTDTQYF	TGTGCCAGCAGCTTAGGCGTAACTAGCACAGATACGCAGTATTTT
TRBD1	TRBJ2-5	many	TRBV28	CASKVGTEETQYF	TGTGCCAGCAAAGTCGGGACAGAAGAGACCCAGTACTTC
TRBD2	TRBJ2-1	.	TRBV29-1	CSVEPRGRPSYNEQFF	TGCAGCGTTGAACCACGCGGGAGGCCCTCCTACAATGAGCAGTTCTTC
.	TRBJ1-5	.	TRBV6-5	CASSLAPGPNQPQHF	TGTGCCAGCAGTTTGGCCCCAGGTCCCAATCAGCCCCAGCATTTT
.	TRBJ1-4	many	TRBV7-8	CASSTTGGANEKLFF	TGTGCCAGCAGCACTACAGGAGGGGCTAATGAAAAACTGTTTTTT
TRBD1	TRBJ2-5	few	TRBV12-3/TRBV12-4	CASAPEGTGGLTQYF	TGTGCCAGCGCCCCTGAGGGGACAGGGGGGTTGACCCAGTACTTC
.	TRBJ2-3	many	TRBV6-2/TRBV6-3	CASIGLGTDTQYF	TGTGCCAGCATCGGCCTGGGGACAGATACGCAGTATTTT
.	TRBJ2-1	few	TRBV20-1	CSARDLFLSSGPNEQFF	TGCAGTGCTAGAGATCTTTTTCTCTCATCCGGGCCCAATGAGCAGTTCTTC
.	TRBJ1-1	few	TRBV9	CASSGHTIRETTEAFF	TGTGCCAGCAGCGGGCACACCATTCGGGAGACCACTGAAGCTTTCTTT
.	TRBJ2-1	.	TRBV3-1	CASSQVAGSVHEQFF	TGTGCCAGCAGCCAAGTGGCAGGGTCTGTGCATGAGCAGTTCTTC
.	TRBJ1-2	many	TRBV7-9	CASSHDSSGYGYTF	TGTGCCAGCAGCCACGACAGTTCTGGATATGGCTACACCTTC
.	TRBJ2-7	many	TRBV24-1	CATSEGDYEQYF	TGTGCCACCAGTGAGGGGGACTACGAGCAGTACTTC
.	TRBJ1-5	many	TRBV12-3/TRBV12-4	CASRAGNSNQPQHF	TGTGCCAGCCGAGCCGGGAATAGCAATCAGCCCCAGCATTTT
.	TRBJ1-2	many	TRBV5-5	CASSWTMGDYGYTF	TGTGCCAGCAGCTGGACGATGGGGGACTATGGCTACACCTTC
.	TRBJ1-6	.	TRBV27	CASSIGGSSPLHF	TGTGCCAGCAGCATAGGTGGAAGTTCACCCCTCCACTTT
TRBD2	TRBJ2-7	.	TRBV7-2	CASSWTSGEYEQYF	TGTGCCAGCAGCTGGACTAGCGGGGAATACGAGCAGTACTTC
.	TRBJ2-1	many	TRBV10-2	CASSESRFDSYNEQFF	TGCGCCAGCAGTGAGTCTAGATTTGACTCCTACAATGAGCAGTTCTTC
TRBD2	TRBJ2-1	many	TRBV20-1	CSARGLGLALYNEQFF	TGCAGTGCTAGAGGTCTGGGACTAGCGTTATACAATGAGCAGTTCTTC
.	TRBJ2-1	.	TRBV5-6	CASRLTSSYNEQFF	TGTGCCAGCAGGTTAACTTCTTCCTACAATGAGCAGTTCTTC
.	TRBJ1-4	few	TRBV2	CASSEALQGINEKLFF	TGTGCCAGCAGTGAAGCGCTTCAGGGGATTAATGAAAAACTGTTTTTT
TRBD2	TRBJ2-7	.	TRBV20-1	CSARNLAGPSYEQYF	TGCAGTGCACGAAACTTAGCGGGACCCTCCTACGAGCAGTACTTC
.	TRBJ2-7	.	TRBV4-1	CASSQAGRIGSYEQYF	TGCGCCAGCAGCCAGGCCGGACGGATCGGCTCCTACGAGCAGTACTTC
TRBD2	TRBJ2-3	few	TRBV5-6	CASSLGREEWGTDTQYF	TGTGCCAGCAGCTTGGGACGGGAGGAGTGGGGCACAGATACGCAGTATTTT
.	TRBJ2-3	few	TRBV28	CASSLSRQSPSTDTQYF	TGTGCCAGCAGTTTATCTCGACAGTCCCCTAGCACAGATACGCAGTATTTT
.	TRBJ2-7	.	TRBV7-9	CASSLWTDLDEQYF	TGTGCCAGCAGCTTATGGACAGATTTGGACGAGCAGTACTTC
TRBD2	TRBJ2-1	many	TRBV18	CASSPPGLARDEQFF	TGTGCCAGCTCACCTCCGGGACTAGCCAGGGATGAGCAGTTCTTC